This T cell receptor (beta chain) was retrieved from a study of CD8+CD57+ T cells in acquired aplastic anemia. The wider study: Sorted CD4+ and CD8+ cells gave an average of approximately 3.4 ug of DNA.

Researchers used genomic DNA as the template to profile TCR beta VDJ and CDR3. TCRdb reprocessed the reads via MiXCR and lists one record per CDR3 protein. The profile shows around 200,000 distinct CDR3 sequences, 65% of them singletons. The sequenced patients had an expansion of CD8+CD57+ cells seen by flow cytometry. Among the patients, all had severe acquired aplastic anemia. When blood sampling took place, the patients had received no therapy. Germline V gives CDR1 SGHDT, CDR2 YYEEEE. This CDR3 spans 16 amino acids. Trimming at V came to 4 bases and at J to 4 bases, leaving 7 bases not matched to a gene.

The receptor comes from a human donor with aplastic anemia. The gene calls are TRBV5-6 and TRBJ1-6, with TRBD1 matching 8 bases. The sequencing sample was made of sorted CD4+, CD8+, or CD8+CD57+ T cells (not recorded which) from PBMCs. CDR3: CASSVTTGVYNSPLHF. CDR3 sequence (DNA): TGTGCCAGCAGCGTCACGACAGGGGTTTATAATTCACCCCTCCACTTT.